This is a list of T cell receptor beta chains from one sample in a study of CD8 T cells in Susac syndrome. TCRdb reprocessed the immunoSEQ multiplex PCR reads via MiXCR and lists one record per CDR3 protein. The table includes about 150,000 distinct CDR3 sequences, about 95% detected once. Sequenced input: CD4+ T cells from PBMCs. These receptors were obtained from a human donor with Susac syndrome. The CDR3 runs from the conserved cysteine through the conserved F or W. The order of the fields is J gene, V gene, clone size, D gene, CDR3 protein, CDR3 DNA. D genes are given only for firm matches. Only part of the rows carry a size: once, few, many, or a class if the clone is expanded.

J: TRBJ1-1
V: TRBV5-1
size: .
D: .
CDR3: CASSLRDQNTEAFF
DNA: TGCGCCAGCAGCTTGCGAGACCAGAACACTGAAGCTTTCTTT

J: TRBJ1-1
V: TRBV20-1
size: once
D: .
CDR3: CSARDLADTEAFF
DNA: TGCAGTGCTAGAGATCTGGCGGACACTGAAGCTTTCTTT

J: TRBJ1-5
V: TRBV7-2
size: .
D: .
CDR3: CASSSGTRVQPQHF
DNA: TGTGCCAGCAGTTCCGGGACTCGGGTACAGCCCCAGCATTTT

J: TRBJ2-6
V: TRBV4-3
size: .
D: .
CDR3: CASSLKGNVLTF
DNA: TGCGCCAGCAGCCTTAAGGGGAACGTCCTGACTTTC

J: TRBJ2-3
V: TRBV20-1
size: .
D: TRBD2
CDR3: CSASGLAGRVDTQYF
DNA: TGCAGTGCTAGTGGTCTAGCGGGGCGCGTAGATACGCAGTATTTT

J: TRBJ2-1
V: TRBV29-1
size: .
D: .
CDR3: CSATAPGGTSF
DNA: TGCAGCGCGACGGCCCCCGGCGGGACTTCTTTC

J: TRBJ2-5
V: TRBV20-1
size: once
D: TRBD2
CDR3: CSAQGLAKETQYF
DNA: TGCAGTGCTCAAGGACTAGCGAAAGAGACCCAGTACTTC

J: TRBJ2-3
V: TRBV9
size: .
D: TRBD2
CDR3: CASSPTSGGAGTDTQYF
DNA: TGTGCCAGCAGCCCGACTAGCGGGGGGGCAGGCACAGATACGCAGTATTTT

J: TRBJ2-3
V: TRBV5-1
size: .
D: .
CDR3: CASSVGLLLTDTQYF
DNA: TGCGCCAGCAGCGTGGGACTCCTACTCACAGATACGCAGTATTTT

J: TRBJ2-1
V: TRBV5-1
size: .
D: .
CDR3: CASSEAGVGEQFF
DNA: TGCGCCAGCAGCGAAGCAGGGGTGGGGGAGCAGTTCTTC

J: TRBJ1-2
V: TRBV27
size: .
D: .
CDR3: CASSLNEKGYGYTF
DNA: TGTGCCAGCAGTTTAAACGAGAAGGGCTATGGCTACACCTTC

J: TRBJ2-3
V: TRBV24-1
size: once
D: .
CDR3: CATSFSDTQYF
DNA: TGTGCCACCAGTTTTTCAGATACGCAGTATTTT

J: TRBJ1-4
V: TRBV19
size: .
D: .
CDR3: CAAGRGDTQKLFF
DNA: TGTGCCGCAGGACGGGGGGACACACAAAAACTGTTTTTT

J: TRBJ1-1
V: TRBV10-3
size: .
D: TRBD1
CDR3: CAISPGQENTEAFF
DNA: TGTGCCATCAGCCCGGGACAGGAGAACACTGAAGCTTTCTTT

J: TRBJ2-3
V: TRBV7-8
size: .
D: TRBD1
CDR3: CASSLAPQGASDTQYF
DNA: TGTGCCAGCAGCTTAGCCCCACAGGGGGCGTCAGATACGCAGTATTTT

J: TRBJ2-7
V: TRBV29-1
size: .
D: .
CDR3: CSVSHRGGGYYEQYF
DNA: TGCAGCGTATCCCACCGGGGTGGCGGCTACTACGAGCAGTACTTC

J: TRBJ2-7
V: TRBV14
size: .
D: TRBD1
CDR3: CASSPRDSSSYEQYF
DNA: TGTGCCAGCAGCCCCCGGGACAGTAGCTCCTACGAGCAGTACTTC

J: TRBJ2-2
V: TRBV12-3/TRBV12-4
size: .
D: .
CDR3: CASSLASQSRTGELFF
DNA: TGTGCCAGCAGTTTAGCGAGCCAGTCCCGGACCGGGGAGCTGTTTTTT

J: TRBJ1-6
V: TRBV5-4
size: .
D: TRBD1
CDR3: CASSHRDRENSPLHF
DNA: TGTGCCAGCAGCCACCGGGACAGGGAAAATTCACCCCTCCACTTT

J: TRBJ2-1
V: TRBV5-1
size: .
D: TRBD1
CDR3: CASSWGYRGENEQFF
DNA: TGCGCCAGCAGCTGGGGTTACAGGGGGGAAAATGAGCAGTTCTTC

J: TRBJ2-1
V: TRBV28
size: .
D: TRBD1
CDR3: CASSLFPTGAQYNEQFF
DNA: TGTGCCAGCAGTTTATTTCCCACAGGGGCGCAGTACAATGAGCAGTTCTTC

J: TRBJ2-7
V: TRBV29-1
size: .
D: .
CDR3: CSVRDLLSYEQYF
DNA: TGCAGCGTCCGGGACCTCCTTTCCTACGAGCAGTACTTC

J: TRBJ2-7
V: TRBV6-6
size: .
D: TRBD1
CDR3: CASKVTGTGPYEQYF
DNA: TGTGCCAGCAAGGTTACGGGGACAGGGCCCTACGAGCAGTACTTC

J: TRBJ1-5
V: TRBV9
size: .
D: TRBD1
CDR3: CASSVTGLDQPQHF
DNA: TGTGCCAGCAGCGTGACAGGGTTGGATCAGCCCCAGCATTTT

J: TRBJ2-1
V: TRBV7-6
size: .
D: .
CDR3: CASSLEKDSKQFF
DNA: TGTGCCAGCAGCTTAGAGAAGGATAGTAAGCAGTTCTTC

J: TRBJ1-4
V: TRBV4-1
size: .
D: TRBD1
CDR3: CASSPTPGGREKLFF
DNA: TGCGCCAGCAGCCCCACCCCAGGGGGCAGAGAAAAACTGTTTTTT

J: TRBJ1-2
V: TRBV25-1
size: .
D: TRBD1
CDR3: CASGLWGDSYGYTF
DNA: TGTGCCAGCGGCTTATGGGGGGACAGCTATGGCTACACCTTC

J: TRBJ1-4
V: TRBV6-5
size: .
D: .
CDR3: CASSGQRNEKLFF
DNA: TGTGCCAGCTCAGGACAGCGGAATGAAAAACTGTTTTTT

J: TRBJ2-3
V: TRBV2
size: .
D: TRBD1
CDR3: CASSTDRGHQDTQYF
DNA: TGTGCCAGCAGTACGGACAGGGGGCATCAAGATACGCAGTATTTT

J: TRBJ1-1
V: TRBV14
size: .
D: .
CDR3: CASSQDWWNTEAFF
DNA: TGTGCCAGCAGCCAAGATTGGTGGAACACTGAAGCTTTCTTT

J: TRBJ1-2
V: TRBV12-3/TRBV12-4
size: .
D: .
CDR3: CASSLGGVQYGYTF
DNA: TGTGCCAGCAGTTTAGGAGGGGTTCAGTATGGCTACACCTTC

J: TRBJ2-3
V: TRBV9
size: .
D: .
CDR3: CASSVAPGTDTQYF
DNA: TGTGCCAGCAGCGTAGCTCCCGGCACAGATACGCAGTATTTT

J: TRBJ1-5
V: TRBV5-1
size: .
D: .
CDR3: CASSPDGRAWAPQHF
DNA: TGCGCCAGCAGCCCAGATGGGAGGGCTTGGGCGCCCCAGCATTTT

J: TRBJ1-4
V: TRBV25-1
size: .
D: .
CDR3: CASSASQGLGGEKLFF
DNA: TGTGCCAGCAGTGCAAGTCAAGGTTTAGGAGGTGAAAAACTGTTTTTT

J: TRBJ2-7
V: TRBV5-1
size: .
D: .
CDR3: CASSLLESEQYF
DNA: TGCGCCAGCAGCTTATTGGAGTCCGAGCAGTACTTC

J: TRBJ2-3
V: TRBV5-4
size: .
D: TRBD2
CDR3: CASSSGTSAQGTQYF
DNA: TGTGCCAGCAGCTCCGGGACTAGCGCCCAGGGAACGCAGTATTTT

J: TRBJ1-6
V: TRBV12-3/TRBV12-4
size: .
D: TRBD1
CDR3: CASGWDSNSPLHF
DNA: TGTGCCAGCGGTTGGGACAGTAATTCACCCCTCCACTTT

J: TRBJ2-5
V: TRBV6-1
size: once
D: TRBD1
CDR3: CASKDRGETQYF
DNA: TGTGCCAGCAAGGACAGGGGTGAGACCCAGTACTTC

J: TRBJ2-2
V: TRBV20-1
size: .
D: .
CDR3: CSARRVADSNTGELFF
DNA: TGCAGTGCTAGGAGGGTAGCGGACTCGAACACCGGGGAGCTGTTTTTT

J: TRBJ2-3
V: TRBV5-6
size: few
D: .
CDR3: CASSFLRGGTDTQYF
DNA: TGTGCCAGCAGCTTTTTAAGGGGGGGCACAGATACGCAGTATTTT

J: TRBJ1-3
V: TRBV20-1
size: few
D: .
CDR3: CSAPGGNTIYF
DNA: TGCAGTGCTCCGGGTGGAAACACCATATATTTT

J: TRBJ2-3
V: TRBV7-6
size: once
D: TRBD1
CDR3: CASSSLGQLTDTQYF
DNA: TGTGCCAGCAGCTCCTTGGGACAGCTCACAGATACGCAGTATTTT

J: TRBJ1-1
V: TRBV15
size: .
D: .
CDR3: CATSREGQGTEAFF
DNA: TGTGCCACCAGCAGAGAGGGGCAGGGGACTGAAGCTTTCTTT

J: TRBJ2-5
V: TRBV20-1
size: .
D: .
CDR3: CSATTDSFTQETQYF
DNA: TGCAGTGCTACTACGGACAGTTTTACCCAAGAGACCCAGTACTTC

J: TRBJ2-5
V: TRBV15
size: .
D: .
CDR3: CATSGTGLETQYF
DNA: TGTGCCACCAGCGGCACAGGTCTGGAGACCCAGTACTTC

J: TRBJ2-1
V: TRBV20-1
size: .
D: TRBD2
CDR3: CSASSRGDDNEQFF
DNA: TGCAGTGCTAGTAGCCGGGGGGACGACAATGAGCAGTTCTTC

J: TRBJ2-3
V: TRBV6-1
size: .
D: .
CDR3: CASSEFWGSSTDTQYF
DNA: TGTGCCAGCAGTGAGTTTTGGGGATCTAGCACAGATACGCAGTATTTT

J: TRBJ1-2
V: TRBV29-1
size: .
D: .
CDR3: CSVQLGYGYTF
DNA: TGCAGCGTCCAGTTGGGCTATGGCTACACCTTC

J: TRBJ1-2
V: TRBV12-3/TRBV12-4
size: once
D: TRBD1
CDR3: CASSWRQGYGYTF
DNA: TGTGCCAGCAGTTGGCGACAGGGCTATGGCTACACCTTC

J: TRBJ1-1
V: TRBV4-2
size: .
D: .
CDR3: CASSQGNADTEAFF
DNA: TGTGCCAGCAGCCAAGGAAATGCGGACACTGAAGCTTTCTTT

J: TRBJ1-5
V: TRBV19
size: .
D: .
CDR3: CASLGGGPHQPQHF
DNA: TGTGCCAGCCTGGGGGGGGGCCCTCACCAGCCCCAGCATTTT

J: TRBJ2-5
V: TRBV7-8
size: .
D: .
CDR3: CASSLVPGGETQYF
DNA: TGTGCCAGCAGCTTAGTACCCGGTGGGGAGACCCAGTACTTC

J: TRBJ2-7
V: TRBV20-1
size: .
D: TRBD2
CDR3: CSAFSGGSIYEQYF
DNA: TGCAGTGCTTTTAGCGGGGGCTCCATCTACGAGCAGTACTTC